The entry below describes one T cell receptor (beta chain). What it binds is unknown. This specimen belongs to a study of cytomegalovirus exposure and HLA in healthy donors. Study-level background: Findings of an earlier analysis included roughly 110 million unique TCR beta sequences from some 180 million T cells. Findings and caveats of the study: A list of roughly 180 TCR beta chains associated with cytomegalovirus was given. TCR beta sequences reportedly predicted most subjects' HLA-A and HLA-B alleles accurately.

The PCR made use of 60 Vbeta and 13 Jbeta primers. Data came from immunoSEQ multiplex PCR; TCRdb stores just in-frame clones and leaves some out. The table includes around 100,000 clones, roughly 78% detected once. V shed 6 bases and J 12 bases; nucleotides not matched to a gene: 22. This CDR3 contains 16 residues. Germline CDR1 WSHSY, CDR2 SAAADI. The chain is built from TRBV10-2 and TRBJ2-7, with TRBD1 matching over 8 bases. The clonotype comes from a woman in her 40s in good health and CMV-seropositive. Source material: PBMCs. Written as DNA, the CDR3 is TGCGCCAGCAGCCCTAGGGCCTCAGGACAGGGAATCGCCCTGTACTTC. It yields the protein CASSPRASGQGIALYF.